This T cell receptor beta chain is from a study of blood T cell repertoires in COVID-19. Original processing notes: Reference gene primer amplification yielded estimated nucleated cell counts. The protocol was immunoSEQ multiplex PCR, while the TCRdb copy is restricted to in-frame clones and leaves out a portion. The V and J calls and the clone size are those of that table, but D and trimming were determined from the DNA. The sample lists around 220,000 clones, roughly four fifths occurring once. Germline CDR1 is SGHDN and CDR2 is FVKESK. The CDR3 consists of 14 residues. J lost 4 bases, V lost 1 base, and 0 bases had no gene match.

Sequencing used peripheral blood. The chain recombines TRBV14 with TRBJ1-1; 10 bases align to TRBD1. The TCR comes from a woman of 80 years or more with COVID-19, enrolled during active disease. The CDR3 nucleotides are TGTGCCAGCAGCCAAGGGACAGGGGGCACTGAAGCTTTCTTT. Protein product: CASSQGTGGTEAFF.